One sample yielded the 15 T cell receptor beta chains listed below, sequenced in a study of T-cell memory formation after mild COVID-19. MiXCR, applied by TCRdb to the 5' RACE reads, yields one record per CDR3 protein. The sample shows a few hundred thousand distinct CDR3 sequences, around 30% of them seen only once. Sequenced: PBMCs or a T cell subset sorted from them (not recorded which). These receptors all come from an adult woman who had mild COVID-19 (a few samples of this study predate the infection). Cell type and time point are not known.

This clonotype was counted at least ten times. The rearrangement joins TRBV5-1 to TRBJ2-1; D may correspond to TRBD1 or TRBD2 (6 bases each). Trimming shortened V by 0 bases and J by 3 bases, and 10 bases separated the two germline ends. CDR3 length equals 15 residues. CDR1 and CDR2 from the germline V gene are SGHRS and YFSETQ. The CDR3 nucleotides are TGCGCCAGCAGCTTGGAAGGGGGGTTCTACAATGAGCAGTTCTTC. Protein sequence: CASSLEGGFYNEQFF.

In DNA form, the CDR3 reads TGTGCCAGCGGAATCCCAACCTACGAGCAGTACTTC. Amino acid sequence: CASGIPTYEQYF. The chain is built from TRBV6-2 or TRBV6-3 and TRBJ2-7, with unresolved D. With 8 bases removed from V and 2 bases from J, the gap between germline ends came to 10 bases. The CDR3 runs to 12 residues. CDR1 and CDR2 (germline): MNHEY, SVGEGT.

This clonotype was observed a few times. The rearrangement joins TRBV20-1 to TRBJ1-5; weak D call: TRBD1 (5 bases). CDR3 length: 13 residues. V lost 5 bases and J 7 bases, leaving 15 bases between the germline ends. From germline, CDR1 is DFQATT and CDR2 SNEGSKA (reference sequence). CDR3: CSARPGEGQPQHF. CDR3 DNA: TGCAGTGCTCGACCCGGGGAGGGGCAGCCCCAGCATTTT.

The rearrangement links TRBV4-3 to TRBJ2-1; D gene unclear. This CDR3 has 16 amino acids. Per the germline V gene, CDR1 is LGHNA and CDR2 is YSLEER. Trimming shortened V by 4 bases and J by 4 bases, and 17 bases separated the two germline ends. CDR3 protein: CASSLTYGLLYNEQFF. Here the CDR3 DNA reads TGCGCCAGCAGCCTCACATACGGGCTGCTATACAATGAGCAGTTCTTC.

The chain employs TRBV20-1 and TRBJ1-1; D ambiguous. CDR3 length: 12 residues. Germline V lookup: CDR1 DFQATT, CDR2 SNEGSKA (reference sequence). The ends were cut back, 3 bases at V and 9 bases at J, with 14 bases in the middle. The CDR3 loop reads CSARPGTAQAFF. The CDR3 DNA sequence: TGCAGTGCTAGGCCAGGAACGGCACAAGCTTTCTTT.

The genes are TRBV5-4 and TRBJ2-3, with no clear D. In germline, CDR1 is SGHNT, CDR2 YYREEE (reference sequence). This CDR3 is 14 amino acids long. V was trimmed by 2 bases and J by 1 base, leaving 8 bases between them. CDR3 sequence: CASSFNMGTDTQYF. CDR3 DNA: TGTGCCAGCAGCTTTAACATGGGCACAGATACGCAGTATTTT. The variable domain in full, completed from reference TRBV5-4 and TRBJ2-3, reads ETGVTQSPTHLIKTRGQQVTLRCSSQSGHNTVSWYQQALGQGPQFIFQYYREEENGRGNFPPRFSGLQFPNYSSELNVNALELDDSALYLCASSFNMGTDTQYFGPGTRLTVL.

This clonotype was detected only a few times. This chain uses TRBV2 with TRBJ1-2; 9 bases line up with TRBD1. Germline trimming cut 6 bases from V and 3 bases from J; bases unmatched to any gene: 5. CDR3 length equals 14 residues. Germline lookup yields CDR1 SNHLY and CDR2 FYNNEI. As DNA, the CDR3 is TGTGCCAGCAGGGACAGGGGAGTCTACTATGGCTACACCTTC. Translating gives CASRDRGVYYGYTF. Drawing the rest from reference TRBV2 and TRBJ1-2, the complete variable domain is EPEVTQTPSHQVTQMGQEVILRCVPISNHLYFYWYRQILGQKVEFLVSFYNNEISEKSEIFDDQFSVERPDGSNFTLKIRSTKLEDSAMYFCASRDRGVYYGYTFGSGTRLTVV.

This clonotype was observed a single time. CDR3 nucleotide sequence: TGTGCCAGCAGCCCACGACAGGGCTTTGAGCAGTTCTTC. As protein: CASSPRQGFEQFF. The chain couples TRBV7-2 to TRBJ2-1; 7 positions match TRBD1. This CDR3 contains 13 residues. Looked up from germline, CDR1 is SGHTA and CDR2 is FQGNSA. J was trimmed by 9 bases and V by 5 bases; bases with no gene match: 7.

The CDR3 sequence is CSARDGQVGQPQHF. As DNA, the CDR3 is TGCAGTGCTAGAGATGGACAGGTCGGTCAGCCCCAGCATTTT. The genes are TRBV20-1 and TRBJ1-5, with 7 bases that match TRBD1. Germline CDR1 DFQATT, CDR2 SNEGSKA (reference sequence). The CDR3 has 14 residues. Unmatched junction bases numbered 5, after V lost 0 bases and J lost 6 bases.

The chain carries TRBV5-1 and TRBJ2-5, with D hard to call. V shed 2 bases and J shed 5 bases, with 13 bases lying between them. Germline CDR1 reads SGHRS; CDR2 reads YFSETQ. The CDR3 is 14 amino acids. Here the CDR3 reads CASSFGRSKETQYF. The CDR3 nucleotides read TGCGCCAGCAGCTTTGGACGGTCAAAGGAGACCCAGTACTTC.

This clonotype has more than one count but fewer than ten. The gene calls are TRBV15 and TRBJ1-4, with TRBD1 identical over 8 bases. The junction had 3 bases not matched to a gene; V was cut back by 3 bases and J by 6 bases. Germline values: CDR1 LNHNV, CDR2 YYDKDF (reference sequence). This CDR3 contains 14 residues. The CDR3 nucleotides are TGTGCCACCAGCAGTGGACAGGGCTATGAAAAACTGTTTTTT. Protein: CATSSGQGYEKLFF.

The gene calls are TRBV7-9 and TRBJ2-2; 11 bases fit TRBD1. V was clipped by 5 bases and J by 4 bases; unmatched bases: 6. CDR1 is SEHNR, CDR2 FQNEAQ, per germline (reference sequence). The length of the CDR3 is 16 residues. CDR3 residues: CASSPRTGGITGELFF. Written as DNA, the CDR3 is TGTGCCAGCAGCCCGAGGACAGGGGGCATCACCGGGGAGCTGTTTTTT.

This clonotype was detected only a few times. CDR3 sequence (DNA): TGTGCCAGCAGCTTGACGGATTACACTGAAGCTTTCTTT. This sequence encodes CASSLTDYTEAFF. The chain is built from TRBV7-9 and TRBJ1-1; D unresolved. Trimming shortened V by 3 bases and J by 3 bases, and 8 bases separated the two germline ends. The germline CDR1 and CDR2 sequences are SEHNR and FQNEAQ (reference sequence). The CDR3 contains 13 residues.

The chain has TRBV5-6 and TRBJ1-6; possible D gene TRBD1, 6 bases. Trimming took 1 base from V and 10 from J, leaving 12 bases between them. The CDR3 runs 14 residues. CDR1 is SGHDT, CDR2 YYEEEE, per germline. Here the CDR3 reads CASSLSQGRSPLHF. The CDR3 nucleotides read TGTGCCAGCAGCTTGAGTCAGGGGAGGTCACCCCTCCACTTT.

This clonotype has at least ten counts. The rearrangement joins TRBV5-5 to TRBJ2-1, with 9 nucleotides matching TRBD2. This CDR3 comprises 15 residues. Germline CDR1 and CDR2: SGHKS and YYEKEE (reference sequence). The junction had 5 bases not matched to a gene; V was cut back by 3 bases and J by 4 bases. CDR3 amino acids: CASSSRLADYNEQFF. CDR3 in DNA: TGTGCCAGCAGCTCCCGACTAGCGGATTACAATGAGCAGTTCTTC.